Each of the 26 T cell receptor beta chains below was sequenced from the same sample in a study of CD8 T cells in ankylosing spondylitis. TCRdb recomputed calls from the 5' RACE reads with MiXCR, one row per CDR3 protein. Among some 340,000 distinct CDR3 sequences listed, roughly 14% were seen once. The sequencing input was blood, either unsorted or a sorted T cell fraction (not recorded which). The receptors here all came from a male donor with ankylosing spondylitis or in good health (not recorded which).

This chain links TRBV10-3 with TRBJ1-2; possibly TRBD1 for D (6 bases). Per the germline V gene, CDR1 is ENHRY and CDR2 is SYGVKD. V was pared by 5 bases and J by 7 bases, with 17 bases between. This CDR3 region has 14 residues. The DNA for the CDR3 is TGTGCCATCAGTACAGGGAGGAAAGAGGGTGGCTACACCTTC. It yields the protein CAISTGRKEGGYTF.

This clonotype was seen many times. This chain connects TRBV9 to TRBJ1-2; TRBD1 matches 7 bases. The CDR3 runs to 15 residues. Trimming cost V 1 base and J 2 bases; bases outside gene matches: 5. Germline CDR1 SGDLS, CDR2 YYNGEE. The CDR3 here is CASSVRGTVNYGYTF. CDR3 DNA: TGTGCCAGCAGCGTAAGGGGGACAGTAAACTATGGCTACACCTTC. Filled out from reference TRBV9 and TRBJ1-2, the complete variable domain reads DSGVTQTPKHLITATGQRVTLRCSPRSGDLSVYWYQQSLDQGLQFLIQYYNGEERAKGNILERFSAQQFPDLHSELNLSSLELGDSALYFCASSVRGTVNYGYTFGSGTRLTVV.

The V call is TRBV4-1, the J call TRBJ2-5, with D possibly matching TRBD2 (5 bases). Trimming took off 0 bases at V and 2 bases at J, with 10 bases between the two ends. CDR1 and CDR2 (germline): MGHRA, YSYEKL. The CDR3 extends over 15 amino acids. CDR3 nucleotides: TGCGCCAGCAGCCAAGATAGGACTCTTCAAGAGACCCAGTACTTC. Encoded protein: CASSQDRTLQETQYF.

The CDR3: CASSQRTSEKETQYF. The CDR3 DNA sequence: TGTGCCAGCAGCCAGAGGACTAGCGAAAAAGAGACCCAGTACTTC. V gene TRBV7-2 combines with J gene TRBJ2-5; 9 nucleotides align to TRBD2. CDR3 length equals 15 residues. Unmatched junction bases numbered 7, after V lost 5 bases and J lost 3 bases. Germline V gives CDR1 SGHTA, CDR2 FQGNSA.

This rearrangement joins TRBV4-1 to TRBJ2-6, with TRBD1 matching over 10 bases. The V and J ends lost 0 bases and 2 bases, in that order; junction bases with no gene match: 4. From germline, CDR1 is MGHRA and CDR2 YSYEKL. CDR3 length: 18 residues. The CDR3 nucleotides are TGCGCCAGCAGCCAAGAAAGAGGGACAGGGGCTGGGGCCAACGTCCTGACTTTC. As protein: CASSQERGTGAGANVLTF.

The chain recombines TRBV18 with TRBJ2-1; a possible D gene is TRBD2 (5 bases). The germline V gene has CDR1 KGHSH and CDR2 LQKENI. The CDR3 contains 12 residues. V lost 5 bases to trimming and J lost 8 bases, with 10 bases between them. The CDR3 spells CASSSSGDEQFF. CDR3 DNA sequence: TGTGCCAGCTCATCAAGCGGAGATGAGCAGTTCTTC.

This clonotype has only a few counts. This chain uses TRBV5-4 with TRBJ1-6, with 8 positions matching TRBD1. Germline values: CDR1 SGHNT, CDR2 YYREEE (reference sequence). The CDR3 totals 16 residues. V lost 3 bases to trimming and J lost 10 bases; unmatched junction nucleotides: 12. The DNA for the CDR3 is TGTGCCAGCAGCTCTGAGACAGGGGTTGGAGGATCACCCCTCCACTTT. Translation: CASSSETGVGGSPLHF. The whole variable domain, filled in from reference TRBV5-4 and TRBJ1-6, reads ETGVTQSPTHLIKTRGQQVTLRCSSQSGHNTVSWYQQALGQGPQFIFQYYREEENGRGNFPPRFSGLQFPNYSSELNVNALELDDSALYLCASSSETGVGGSPLHFGNGTRLTVT.

This clonotype was found a few times. This chain links TRBV6-1 with TRBJ1-1, with a possible D match to TRBD1 (5 bases). With 6 bases removed from V and 1 base from J, the gap between germline ends came to 9 bases. Germline V gives CDR1 MNHNS, CDR2 SASEGT. The CDR3 loop spans 13 amino acids. The CDR3 here is CASRGPANTEAFF. CDR3 coding DNA: TGTGCCAGCAGGGGGCCCGCGAACACTGAAGCTTTCTTT.

This clonotype occurred many times. At one end the junction does not follow the germline gene, possibly because of a read error. This rearrangement joins TRBV5-1 to TRBJ2-1; 8 bases fit TRBD2. Germline CDR1 reads SGHRS; CDR2 reads YFSETQ. The length of the CDR3 is 15 residues. CDR3 amino acids: CASSLSGGTYNEQFF. CDR3 nucleotides: TGTGCCAGCAGTTTAAGCGGGGGAACCTACAATGAGCAGTTCTTC.

The gene calls are TRBV25-1 and TRBJ1-5; 7 bases are shared with TRBD1. Germline CDR1 and CDR2: MGHDK and SYGVNS. The V gene end was trimmed by 3 bases and the J gene end by 3 bases; junction bases not matched to a gene: 2. The CDR3 contains 14 residues. CDR3 sequence (DNA): TGTGCCAGCAGTGAGACAGGGTACAATCAGCCCCAGCATTTT. This codes for CASSETGYNQPQHF.

This clonotype was counted a few times. The rearrangement joins TRBV20-1 to TRBJ2-7; D may be TRBD1 or TRBD2 (6 bases each). Germline-derived CDR1 and CDR2 are DFQATT and SNEGSKA (reference sequence). The CDR3 spans 15 residues. Trimming took off 0 bases at V and 2 bases at J, with 14 bases between the two ends. CDR3 nucleotides: TGCAGTGCTAGAGATGGCTCTAGGGGGGCCTACGAGCAGTACTTC. This gives the protein CSARDGSRGAYEQYF.

This clonotype showed up just a few times. The gene calls are TRBV5-1 and TRBJ1-1; tentatively, D is TRBD1 (5 bases). The CDR3 is made up of 14 amino acids. Germline-derived CDR1 and CDR2 are SGHRS and YFSETQ. Trimming shortened V by 0 bases and J by 7 bases, and 13 bases separated the two germline ends. CDR3 sequence (DNA): TGCGCCAGCAGCTTGGAGGCGCGGGGGAGTGAAGCTTTCTTT. This codes for CASSLEARGSEAFF.

This clonotype was found a few times. The CDR3 nucleotides read TGTGCCAGCAGCCGCAGCGGGGCTGTGGATCAGCCCCAGCATTTT. Translation gives CASSRSGAVDQPQHF. This chain connects TRBV7-6 to TRBJ1-5; tentatively, D is TRBD1 (5 bases). V was cut by 5 bases and J by 5 bases, with 16 bases left in between. The CDR3 has 15 amino acids. Germline V gives CDR1 SGHVS, CDR2 FNYEAQ.

The V and J genes are TRBV7-8 and TRBJ2-7; either TRBD1 or TRBD2 may fit D (5 bases each). Germline CDR1 is SGHVS and CDR2 is FQNEAQ. Trimming removed 7 bases at V and 4 bases at J, with 11 bases between. The CDR3 has 12 amino acids. The CDR3 nucleotides are TGTGCCAGCAACATGGGACGATACGAGCAGTACTTC. Translated: CASNMGRYEQYF. The entire variable domain, with the rest obtained from reference TRBV7-8 and TRBJ2-7, is as follows: GAGVSQSPRYKVAKRGQDVALRCDPISGHVSLFWYQQALGQGPEFLTYFQNEAQLDKSGLPSDRFFAERPEGSVSTLKIQRTQQEDSAVYLCASNMGRYEQYFGPGTRLTVT.

The chain combines TRBV28 with TRBJ1-4, with 9 bases aligning to TRBD1. The CDR3 is 16 amino acids. Germline V gives CDR1 MDHEN, CDR2 SYDVKM. Unmatched junction bases numbered 10, after V lost 6 bases and J lost 5 bases. The CDR3: CASRYRTGTGNEKLFF. In DNA, the CDR3 is TGTGCCAGCAGGTATCGAACCGGGACAGGGAATGAAAAACTGTTTTTT.

In this sample, this clonotype turned up a few times. This rearrangement joins TRBV11-2 to TRBJ2-1; 11 bases are shared with TRBD1. V lost 5 bases, J lost 7 bases, and 7 bases stayed unmatched. CDR3 length: 15 amino acids. Looked up from germline, CDR1 is SGHAT and CDR2 is FQNNGV. The CDR3: CASSRTGGMSNEQFF. CDR3 sequence (DNA): TGTGCCAGCAGCCGGACAGGGGGCATGAGTAATGAGCAGTTCTTC.

The chain couples TRBV11-2 to TRBJ2-5, with D tentatively TRBD2 (5 bases). CDR1 is SGHAT, CDR2 FQNNGV, per germline. The V and J ends lost 4 bases and 3 bases respectively, with 15 bases between them. This CDR3 is built from 15 residues. The CDR3 region has the DNA TGTGCCAGCAGCTCCCCCGGGCGGCGGGAAGAGACCCAGTACTTC. Its protein is CASSSPGRREETQYF.

This clonotype came up a few times. The chain employs TRBV3-1 and TRBJ1-3; D is perhaps TRBD1 (5 bases). The V end was cut by 8 bases, the J end by 6 bases, with 11 bases between. The CDR3 covers 12 residues. Germline CDR1 is LGHDT and CDR2 is YNNKEL (reference sequence). CDR3 residues: CASGGGTNTIYF. In nucleotides, the CDR3 is TGTGCCAGCGGGGGAGGGACAAACACCATATATTTT.

The V gene is TRBV5-1, the J gene TRBJ2-5; no reliable D call. Germline V gene data show CDR1 as SGHRS and CDR2 as YFSETQ. The CDR3 length is 13 residues. V was clipped by 1 base and J by 4 bases, with 8 bases between them. The CDR3 loop is CASSLWSTETQYF. The CDR3 DNA reads TGCGCCAGCAGCTTGTGGAGTACAGAGACCCAGTACTTC.

This clonotype occurred a few times. The chain combines TRBV6-1 with TRBJ2-7; 11 nucleotides match TRBD2. After removal of 6 bases from V and 5 bases from J, the junction contained 6 bases not matched to a gene. This CDR3 region has 14 residues. Germline loops: CDR1 MNHNS, CDR2 SASEGT. The DNA of the CDR3 is TGTGCCAGCAGACTTCGACTAGCGGGAAACGAGCAGTACTTC. It specifies CASRLRLAGNEQYF.

The chain links TRBV4-1 to TRBJ2-7; the D is unclear. Germline V gives CDR1 MGHRA, CDR2 YSYEKL. Trimming took off 2 bases at V and 3 bases at J, with 20 bases between the two ends. CDR3 length: 17 amino acids. CDR3 sequence (DNA): TGCGCCAGCAGCCAATCTCCGAAGGGAAGAGACCTCTACGAGCAGTACTTC. Its translation is CASSQSPKGRDLYEQYF.

This clonotype was detected only a few times. The V call is TRBV5-1, the J call TRBJ2-6, with a possible D match to TRBD2 (5 bases). The CDR3 sequence is 16 residues long. Trimming took 0 bases from V and 1 from J, leaving 8 bases between them. CDR1 is SGHRS and CDR2 is YFSETQ in the germline V gene. CDR3 sequence reads: CASSLAGISGANVLTF. CDR3 sequence (DNA): TGCGCCAGCAGCTTGGCCGGGATTTCTGGGGCCAACGTCCTGACTTTC.

This sequence joins TRBV19 and TRBJ2-3; D possibly matches TRBD1 or TRBD2 (5 bases each). The CDR3 runs to 14 residues. The germline CDR1 and CDR2 sequences are LNHDA and SQIVND (reference sequence). Trimming cost V 5 bases and J 12 bases, with 21 bases left between them. CDR3 in amino acids: CASSPSGTAPRQYF. Here the CDR3 DNA reads TGTGCCAGTAGTCCCTCCGGGACCGCGCCGCGACAGTATTTT.

There are a few counts of this clonotype. V is TRBV4-1 and J is TRBJ2-3; D is perhaps TRBD1 (6 bases). CDR1 MGHRA and CDR2 YSYEKL come from the germline V gene. The CDR3 covers 17 residues. Trimming took off 0 bases at V and 1 base at J, with 14 bases between the two ends. CDR3 in DNA: TGCGCCAGCAGCCAAGACGGGGTCAGGGGAGGCACAGATACGCAGTATTTT. This translates into CASSQDGVRGGTDTQYF.

This chain joins TRBV12-3 or TRBV12-4 and TRBJ2-7, with 7 bases that match TRBD1. The CDR3 extends over 14 amino acids. Germline trimming cut 5 bases from V and 3 bases from J; bases unmatched to any gene: 7. The CDR3: CASSHTGEVYEQYF. CDR3 DNA sequence: TGTGCCAGCAGTCATACAGGGGAAGTCTACGAGCAGTACTTC.

This clonotype was counted a few times. The chain uses TRBV25-1 and TRBJ2-1, with 9 nucleotides matching TRBD2. Germline CDR1 MGHDK, CDR2 SYGVNS. V lost 4 bases to trimming and J lost 6 bases; unmatched junction nucleotides: 4. The CDR3 loop spans 14 amino acids. CDR3 bases: TGTGCCAGCAGTGGCCCTAGCGGGGCCAATGAGCAGTTCTTC. Amino acid sequence: CASSGPSGANEQFF.